This TCR beta chain was identified during a study of T cells after yellow fever vaccination. The wider study: In the case of low-cell-number fractions, SMART-Seq v4 Ultra Low Input was used for preparation. Findings and caveats of the study: Clones that expanded after primary vaccination mostly reappeared after the booster (just under 98% CD4, 80% to 90% CD8). Highly abundant clonotypes carried over from the bulk population could end up in FACS-sorted repertoires as contaminants.

In this sample, this clonotype turned up a few times. Its matching antigen is unknown. Template-switching 5'RACE yielded the TCR cDNA; a universal primer site and UMIs were added in the process. Using its own MiXCR run on the 5' RACE reads, TCRdb lists one record per CDR3 protein. The table includes 250,000 to 300,000 distinct CDR3 sequences, around 4.9% detected once. In germline, CDR1 is SGHRS, CDR2 YFSETQ. The V and J ends lost 4 bases and 7 bases, in that order; junction bases with no gene match: 9. This CDR3 has 16 amino acids. This sequence joins TRBV5-1 and TRBJ2-1; TRBD1 matches at 12 bases. Sample: CD4+ T cells sorted from PBMCs, taken on the day of the yellow fever booster vaccination. The clonotype was recovered from a man between 18 and 29 years old who received the YFV17D yellow fever vaccine. The CDR3 protein is CASSLLGQGASNEQFF. The CDR3 DNA reads TGCGCCAGCAGCCTTCTGGGACAGGGGGCTTCAAATGAGCAGTTCTTC.